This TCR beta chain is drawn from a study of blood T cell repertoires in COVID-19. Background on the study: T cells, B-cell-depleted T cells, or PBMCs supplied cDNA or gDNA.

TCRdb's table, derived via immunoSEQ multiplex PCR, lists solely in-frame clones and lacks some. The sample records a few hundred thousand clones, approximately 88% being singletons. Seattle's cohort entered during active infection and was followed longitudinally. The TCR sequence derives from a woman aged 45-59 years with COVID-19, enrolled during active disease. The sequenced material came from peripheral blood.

The CDR3 DNA follows: TGTGCCAGCAGCCCCCGGGTAGGGGAGGGCACTGAAGCTTTCTTT. Translation: CASSPRVGEGTEAFF. The chain uses TRBV7-9 and TRBJ1-1; a possible D gene is TRBD1 (5 bases). This CDR3 has 15 amino acids. Germline V gene lookup returns CDR1 SEHNR and CDR2 FQNEAQ (reference sequence). Deletions cut 5 bases from V and 4 bases from J, with 17 bases between.